This TCR beta chain emerged from a study of T-cell reconstitution after alpha-beta-depleted transplantation in children. During its preparation, the TCRbeta library received unique molecular identifiers. MiXCR, run by TCRdb on the PCR reads, gives a single entry per CDR3 protein. The sample records 330,000 or so distinct CDR3 sequences, over 9% being singletons. The CDR3 sequence is 15 residues long. The ends were cut back, 5 bases at V and 1 base at J, with 14 bases in the middle. The V call is TRBV12-3 or TRBV12-4, the J call TRBJ2-5; tentative D call: TRBD1 (5 bases). This receptor was identified in a human donor who donated a stem cell graft to a child with acute lymphoblastic leukemia. Material: PBMCs from the stem cell graft donor, obtained from the stem cell graft. The CDR3 loop reads CASSRGWGSQETQYF. As DNA, the CDR3 is TGTGCCAGCAGTCGAGGATGGGGCTCCCAAGAGACCCAGTACTTC.